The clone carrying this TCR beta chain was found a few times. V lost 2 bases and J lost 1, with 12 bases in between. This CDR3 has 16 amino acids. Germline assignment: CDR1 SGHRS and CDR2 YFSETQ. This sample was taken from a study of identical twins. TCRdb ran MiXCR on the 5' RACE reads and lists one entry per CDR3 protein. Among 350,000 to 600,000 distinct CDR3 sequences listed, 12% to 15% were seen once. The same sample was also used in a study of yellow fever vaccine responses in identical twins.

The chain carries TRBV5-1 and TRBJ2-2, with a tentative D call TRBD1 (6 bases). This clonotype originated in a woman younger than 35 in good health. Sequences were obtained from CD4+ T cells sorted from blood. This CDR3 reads CASSLDRSLNTGELFF. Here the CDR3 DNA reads TGCGCCAGCAGCTTAGACAGGTCCCTGAACACCGGGGAGCTGTTTTTT.